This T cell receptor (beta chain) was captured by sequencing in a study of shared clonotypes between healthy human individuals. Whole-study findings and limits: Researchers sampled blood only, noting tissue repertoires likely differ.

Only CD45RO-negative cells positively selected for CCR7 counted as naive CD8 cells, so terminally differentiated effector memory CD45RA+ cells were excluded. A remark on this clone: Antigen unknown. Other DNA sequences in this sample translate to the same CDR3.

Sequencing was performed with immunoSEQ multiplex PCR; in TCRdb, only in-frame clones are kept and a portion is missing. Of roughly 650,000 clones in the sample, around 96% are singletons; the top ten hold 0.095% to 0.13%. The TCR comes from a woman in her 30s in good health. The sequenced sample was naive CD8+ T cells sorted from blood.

For the CDR3, the DNA is TGTGCCAGTAGTATCTGGGGTACCGGGGAGCTGTTTTTT. Its protein is CASSIWGTGELFF. This chain links TRBV19 with TRBJ2-2; D gene unclear. The ends were cut back, 3 bases at V and 5 bases at J, with 7 bases in the middle. The germline V gene has CDR1 LNHDA and CDR2 SQIVND (reference sequence). There are 13 residues in the CDR3.